This T cell receptor beta chain was found in a study of graft-versus-host responses after intestinal transplantation. Whole-study context: Multivisceral, liver-intestinal, or isolated intestinal grafts went to recipients. The recipients all started with anti-thymocyte globulin induction and then took tacrolimus and steroids for around three years.

TCRdb's table, derived via immunoSEQ multiplex PCR, lists solely in-frame clones and lacks some. The sample lists more than 95,000 clones; about nine tenths were seen once. The length of the CDR3 is 14 residues. Germline V lookup: CDR1 SGHTA, CDR2 FQGNSA. Trimming at V came to 5 bases and at J to 7 bases, leaving 7 bases not matched to a gene. On this clone: Its matching antigen is unknown.

This sample comprised unstimulated CD4+ T cells sorted from spleen or lymph node cells, obtained before intestinal transplant. V and J are TRBV7-2 and TRBJ2-1, with TRBD2 matching over 8 bases. The receptor was derived from a human donor who received an intestinal transplant. CDR3 nucleotide sequence: TGTGCCAGCAGCCCCCTCGGGACTAGAAATGAGCAGTTCTTC. It is translated as CASSPLGTRNEQFF.